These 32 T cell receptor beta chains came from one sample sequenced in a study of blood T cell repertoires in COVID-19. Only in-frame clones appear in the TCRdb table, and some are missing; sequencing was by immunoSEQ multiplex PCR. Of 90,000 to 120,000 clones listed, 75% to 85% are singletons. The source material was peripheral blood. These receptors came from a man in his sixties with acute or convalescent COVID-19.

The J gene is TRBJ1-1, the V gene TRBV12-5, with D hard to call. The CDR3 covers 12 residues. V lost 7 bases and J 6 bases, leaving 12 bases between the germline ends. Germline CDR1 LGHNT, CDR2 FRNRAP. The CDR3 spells CASATQPSEAFF. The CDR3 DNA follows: TGTGCTAGTGCCACTCAACCCTCTGAAGCTTTCTTT.

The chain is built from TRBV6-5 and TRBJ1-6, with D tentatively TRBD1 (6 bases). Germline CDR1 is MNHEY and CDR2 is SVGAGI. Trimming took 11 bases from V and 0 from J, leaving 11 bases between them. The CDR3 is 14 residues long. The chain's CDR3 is CAGNRDSYNSPLHF. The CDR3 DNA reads TGTGCCGGAAACAGGGACTCCTATAATTCACCCCTCCACTTT.

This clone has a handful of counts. This CDR3 reads CAIRRQGNNEQFF. CDR3 bases: TGTGCCATCAGGCGACAGGGTAACAATGAGCAGTTCTTC. V and J are TRBV10-3 and TRBJ2-1, with 7 bases that match TRBD1. The CDR3 has 13 amino acids. CDR1 ENHRY and CDR2 SYGVKD come from the germline V gene. J lost 5 bases, V lost 6 bases, and 4 bases had no gene match.

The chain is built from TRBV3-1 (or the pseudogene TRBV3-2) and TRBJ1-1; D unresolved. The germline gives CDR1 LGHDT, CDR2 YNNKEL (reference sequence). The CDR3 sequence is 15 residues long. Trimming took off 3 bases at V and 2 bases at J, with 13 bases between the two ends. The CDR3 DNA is TGTGCCAGCAGCCACATGGCAGGAAGCAACACTGAAGCTTTCTTT. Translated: CASSHMAGSNTEAFF.

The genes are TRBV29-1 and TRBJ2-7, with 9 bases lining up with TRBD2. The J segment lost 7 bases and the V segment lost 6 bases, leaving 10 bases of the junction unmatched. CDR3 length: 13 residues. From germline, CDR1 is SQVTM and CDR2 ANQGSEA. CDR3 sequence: CSVSTSGSSEQYF. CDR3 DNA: TGCAGCGTATCGACTAGCGGCAGTTCGGAGCAGTACTTC.

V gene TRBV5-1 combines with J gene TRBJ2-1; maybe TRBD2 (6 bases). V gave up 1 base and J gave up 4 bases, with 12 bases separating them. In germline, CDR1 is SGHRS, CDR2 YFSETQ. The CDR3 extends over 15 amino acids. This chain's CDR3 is CASSLNGGEYNEQFF. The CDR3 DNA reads TGCGCCAGCAGCTTGAACGGGGGTGAATACAATGAGCAGTTCTTC.

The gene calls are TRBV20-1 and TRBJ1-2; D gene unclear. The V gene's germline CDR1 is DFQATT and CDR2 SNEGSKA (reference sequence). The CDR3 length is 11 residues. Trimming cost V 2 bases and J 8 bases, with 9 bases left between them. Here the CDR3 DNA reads TGCAGTGCTAGAACCCCGGAGGGCTACACCTTC. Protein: CSARTPEGYTF.

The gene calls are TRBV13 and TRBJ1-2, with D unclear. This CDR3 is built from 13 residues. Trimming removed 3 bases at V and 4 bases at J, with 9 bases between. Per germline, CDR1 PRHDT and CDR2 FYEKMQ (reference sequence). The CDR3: CASSLVNGYGYTF. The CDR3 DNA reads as TGTGCCAGCAGCTTGGTGAACGGCTATGGCTACACCTTC.

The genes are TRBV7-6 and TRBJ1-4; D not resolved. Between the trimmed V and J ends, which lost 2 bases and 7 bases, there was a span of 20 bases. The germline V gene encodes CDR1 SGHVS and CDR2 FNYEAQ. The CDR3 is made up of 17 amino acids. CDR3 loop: CASSLSMRRSAGEKLFF. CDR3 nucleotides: TGTGCCAGCAGCTTAAGTATGCGTAGGTCAGCGGGTGAAAAACTGTTTTTT.

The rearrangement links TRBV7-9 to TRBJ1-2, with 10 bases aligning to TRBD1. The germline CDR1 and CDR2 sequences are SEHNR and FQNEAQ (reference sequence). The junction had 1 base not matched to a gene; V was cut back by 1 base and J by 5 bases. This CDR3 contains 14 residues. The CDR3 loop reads CASSLGDRGYGYTF. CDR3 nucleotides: TGTGCCAGCAGCTTAGGGGACAGGGGATATGGCTACACCTTC.

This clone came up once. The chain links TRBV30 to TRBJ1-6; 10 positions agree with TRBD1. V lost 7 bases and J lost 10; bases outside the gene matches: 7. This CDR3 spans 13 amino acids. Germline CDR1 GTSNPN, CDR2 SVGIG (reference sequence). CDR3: CALRQGARSPLHF. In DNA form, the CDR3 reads TGTGCCTTACGACAGGGGGCGCGATCACCCCTCCACTTT.

The CDR3 DNA follows: TGCGCCAGCAGCTTGGTTCCCGTCGGGACAGGGGGCATGGAGACCCAGTACTTC. It codes for CASSLVPVGTGGMETQYF. V usage is TRBV5-1 and J usage is TRBJ2-5; the match to TRBD1 covers 12 bases. Germline loops: CDR1 SGHRS, CDR2 YFSETQ. V was clipped by 0 bases and J by 5 bases; unmatched bases: 11. This CDR3 is 18 amino acids long.

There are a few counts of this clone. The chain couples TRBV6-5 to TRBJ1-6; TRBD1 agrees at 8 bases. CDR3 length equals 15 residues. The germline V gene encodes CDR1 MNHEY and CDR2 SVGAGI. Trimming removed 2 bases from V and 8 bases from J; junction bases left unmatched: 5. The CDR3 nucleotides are TGTGCCAGCAGTTACACGACAGGGGATGATTCACCCCTCCACTTT. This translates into CASSYTTGDDSPLHF.

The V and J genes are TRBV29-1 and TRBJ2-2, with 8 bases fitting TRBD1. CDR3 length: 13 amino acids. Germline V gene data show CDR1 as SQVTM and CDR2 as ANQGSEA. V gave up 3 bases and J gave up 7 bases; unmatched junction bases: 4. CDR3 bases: TGCAGCGTTGATGGACAGGGCAACGGGGAGCTGTTTTTT. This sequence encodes CSVDGQGNGELFF.

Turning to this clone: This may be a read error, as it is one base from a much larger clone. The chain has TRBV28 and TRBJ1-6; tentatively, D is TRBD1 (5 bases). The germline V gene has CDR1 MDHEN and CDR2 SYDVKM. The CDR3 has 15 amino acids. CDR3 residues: CASSSTGTYNSPLYF. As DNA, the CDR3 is TGTGCCAGCAGTTCAACAGGAACCTATAATTCACCCCTCTACTTT. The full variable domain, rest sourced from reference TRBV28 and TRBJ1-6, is DVKVTQSSRYLVKRTGEKVFLECVQDMDHENMFWYRQDPGLGLRLIYFSYDVKMKEKGDIPEGYSVSREKKERFSLILESASTNQTSMYLCASSSTGTYNSPLYFGNGTRLTVT.

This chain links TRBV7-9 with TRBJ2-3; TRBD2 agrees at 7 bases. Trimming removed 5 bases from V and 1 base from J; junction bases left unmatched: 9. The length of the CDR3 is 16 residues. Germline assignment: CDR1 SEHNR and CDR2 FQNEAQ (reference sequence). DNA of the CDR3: TGTGCCAGCAGCCGAGGACTAGGGTTGGGCACAGATACGCAGTATTTT. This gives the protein CASSRGLGLGTDTQYF.

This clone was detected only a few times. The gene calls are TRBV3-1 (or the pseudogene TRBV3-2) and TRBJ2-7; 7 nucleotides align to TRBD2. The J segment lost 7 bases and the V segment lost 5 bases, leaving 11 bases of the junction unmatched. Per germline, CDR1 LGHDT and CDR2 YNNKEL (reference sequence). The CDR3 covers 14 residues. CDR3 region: CASSDQSGAGEQYF. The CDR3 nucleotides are TGTGCCAGCAGCGATCAGAGCGGAGCGGGGGAGCAGTACTTC.

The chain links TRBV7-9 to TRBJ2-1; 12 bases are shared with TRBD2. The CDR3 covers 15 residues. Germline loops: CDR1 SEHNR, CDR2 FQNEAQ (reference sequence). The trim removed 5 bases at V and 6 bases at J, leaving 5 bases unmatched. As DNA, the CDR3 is TGTGCCAGCAGCCTGACTAGCGGGAGAGGCAATGAGCAGTTCTTC. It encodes CASSLTSGRGNEQFF.

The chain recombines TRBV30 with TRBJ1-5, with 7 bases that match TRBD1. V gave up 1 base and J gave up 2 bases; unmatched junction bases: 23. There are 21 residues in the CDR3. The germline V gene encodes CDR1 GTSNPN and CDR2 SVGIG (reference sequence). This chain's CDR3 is CAWSDTFIRGSFPLGNQPQHF. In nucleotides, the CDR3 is TGTGCCTGGAGTGATACTTTTATCAGGGGGTCGTTTCCCCTGGGCAATCAGCCCCAGCATTTT.

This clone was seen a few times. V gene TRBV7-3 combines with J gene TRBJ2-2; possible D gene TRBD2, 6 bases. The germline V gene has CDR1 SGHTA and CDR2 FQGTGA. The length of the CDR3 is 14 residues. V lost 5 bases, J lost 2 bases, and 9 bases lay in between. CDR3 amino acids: CASSHGSNTGELFF. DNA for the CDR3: TGTGCCAGCAGCCACGGGAGTAACACCGGGGAGCTGTTTTTT.

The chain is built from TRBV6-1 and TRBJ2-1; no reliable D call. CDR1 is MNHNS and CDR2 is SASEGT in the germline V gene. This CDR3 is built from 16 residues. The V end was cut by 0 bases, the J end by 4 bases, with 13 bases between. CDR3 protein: CASSEASILSYNEQFF. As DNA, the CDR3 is TGTGCCAGCAGTGAAGCCTCTATCCTCTCTTACAATGAGCAGTTCTTC.

CDR3 region: CASSPGTGEQPQHF. For the CDR3, the DNA is TGTGCCAGTAGTCCTGGGACAGGGGAACAGCCCCAGCATTTT. The rearrangement uses TRBV19 and TRBJ1-5, with 10 bases lining up with TRBD1. Germline trimming cut 5 bases from V and 7 bases from J; bases unmatched to any gene: 5. The germline gives CDR1 LNHDA, CDR2 SQIVND (reference sequence). The CDR3 is made up of 14 amino acids.

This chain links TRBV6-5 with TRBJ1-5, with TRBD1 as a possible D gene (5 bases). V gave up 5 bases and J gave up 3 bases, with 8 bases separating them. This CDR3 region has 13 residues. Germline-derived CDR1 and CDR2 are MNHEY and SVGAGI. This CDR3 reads CASSQGNNQPQHF. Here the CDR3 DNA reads TGTGCCAGCAGTCAGGGCAACAATCAGCCCCAGCATTTT.

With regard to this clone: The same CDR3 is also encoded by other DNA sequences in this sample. The CDR3 DNA reads TGTGCCAGCAGTTCCGGCTACGAGCAGTACTTC. Encoded protein: CASSSGYEQYF. The V call is TRBV12-3 or TRBV12-4, the J call TRBJ2-7; D gene uncertain. Between the trimmed V and J ends, which lost 4 bases and 3 bases, there was a span of 4 bases. The CDR3 covers 11 residues.

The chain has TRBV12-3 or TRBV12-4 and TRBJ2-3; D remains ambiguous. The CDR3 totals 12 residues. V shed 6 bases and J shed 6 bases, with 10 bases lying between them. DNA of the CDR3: TGTGCCAGCAGCCGCAGCGACGATACGCAGTATTTT. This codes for CASSRSDDTQYF.

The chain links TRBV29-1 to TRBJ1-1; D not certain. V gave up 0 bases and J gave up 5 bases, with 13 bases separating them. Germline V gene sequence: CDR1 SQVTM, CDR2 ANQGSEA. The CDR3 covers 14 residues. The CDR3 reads CSVEELARRTEAFF. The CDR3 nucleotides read TGCAGCGTTGAAGAGCTGGCCAGGAGGACTGAAGCTTTCTTT. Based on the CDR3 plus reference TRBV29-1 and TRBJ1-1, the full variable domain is SAVISQKPSRDICQRGTSLTIQCQVDSQVTMMFWYRQQPGQSLTLIATANQGSEATYESGFVIDKFPISRPNLTFSTLTVSNMSPEDSSIYLCSVEELARRTEAFFGQGTRLTVV.

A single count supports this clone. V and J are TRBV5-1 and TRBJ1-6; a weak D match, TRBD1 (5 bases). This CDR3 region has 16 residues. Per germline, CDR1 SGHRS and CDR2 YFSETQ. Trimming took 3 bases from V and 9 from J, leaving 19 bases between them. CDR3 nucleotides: TGCGCCAGCAGCTCTTCAGGGTCCGCGTCAGGTTCACCCCTCCACTTT. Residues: CASSSSGSASGSPLHF.

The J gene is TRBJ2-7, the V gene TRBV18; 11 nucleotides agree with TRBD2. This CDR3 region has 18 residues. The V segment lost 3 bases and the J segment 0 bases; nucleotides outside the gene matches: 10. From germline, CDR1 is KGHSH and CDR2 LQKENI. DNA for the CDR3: TGTGCCAGCTCACCGAGGCTAGCGGGAGGAGGGGGCTCCTACGAGCAGTACTTC. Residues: CASSPRLAGGGGSYEQYF.

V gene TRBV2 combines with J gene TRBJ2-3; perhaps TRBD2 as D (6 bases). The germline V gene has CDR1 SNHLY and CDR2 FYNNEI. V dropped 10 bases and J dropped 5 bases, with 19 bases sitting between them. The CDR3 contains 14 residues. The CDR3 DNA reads TGTGCCATGGGAGGAGCGTGGGAAGGAGATACGCAGTATTTT. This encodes CAMGGAWEGDTQYF.

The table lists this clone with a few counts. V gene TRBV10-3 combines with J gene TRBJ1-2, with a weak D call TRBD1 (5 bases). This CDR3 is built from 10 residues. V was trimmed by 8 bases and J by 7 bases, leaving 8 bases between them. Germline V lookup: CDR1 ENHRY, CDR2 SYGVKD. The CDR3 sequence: CAIGQGGYTF. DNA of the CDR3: TGTGCCATCGGGCAGGGTGGCTACACCTTC.

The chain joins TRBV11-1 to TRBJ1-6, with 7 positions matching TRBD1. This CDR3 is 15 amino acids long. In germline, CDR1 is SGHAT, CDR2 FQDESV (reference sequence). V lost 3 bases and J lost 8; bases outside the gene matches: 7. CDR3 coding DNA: TGTGCCAGCAGCTTGTATTCAGGGGGAGATTCACCCCTCCACTTT. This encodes CASSLYSGGDSPLHF.

The CDR3 nucleotides read TGTGCCAGCTCACCGCCGACAGGAACCTACGAGCAGTACTTC. It translates to CASSPPTGTYEQYF. The chain combines TRBV18 with TRBJ2-7; D perhaps matches TRBD1 (6 bases). The V gene's germline CDR1 is KGHSH and CDR2 LQKENI. CDR3 size: 14 residues. With 3 bases removed from V and 2 bases from J, the gap between germline ends came to 11 bases.